This paragraph reports one T cell receptor beta chain. This clone was seen once. Which antigen it targets is not known. Per-nucleotide qualities are absent, and no much larger clonotype sits a single base away. Explained via the paper, the treatment or condition label denotes: roughly 18 received Ad26.COV2.S at low or high dose, single or two shots; 5 received placebo; per-sample allocation not given. For vaccine and placebo recipients, the sequenced repertoires came from samples collected on day 63 after the first injection. In Cohort 1b, 25 or so adults aged 18-55 years were enrolled at a single site in Boston, USA, between 29 July and 7 August 2020. Ad26.COV2.S was a replication-incompetent adenovirus type 26 vector that expressed a prefusion-stabilized SARS-CoV-2 spike protein derived from the original Wuhan strain. TCRbeta CDR3 regions were sequenced with the immunoSEQ Assay. After extraction, genomic DNA underwent amplification by bias-controlled multiplex PCR, followed by high-throughput sequencing. The source study handled its data this way. To quantify the absolute abundance of every unique TCRbeta CDR3 region, sequences were collapsed and filtered. T cell fraction was estimated by normalizing TCRbeta template counts to usable DNA, which was measured by amplifying reference genes present in all nucleated cells. Repertoire TCRs were annotated as SARS-CoV-2-specific by exact matching of V gene, CDR3 amino acid sequence and J gene to a known reactive TCR set. The reference SARS-CoV-2 TCR set came from MIRA and was filtered for enrichment in COVID-19-positive ImmuneCODE repertoires, removing public or cross-reactive TCRs. Using the MIRA antigens, annotated TCRs were further analysed by specific ORF or by position within an ORF. Breadth was defined as the number of annotated unique rearrangements divided by the total number of unique productive rearrangements, and depth was defined as the summed frequency of the annotated unique rearrangements. Two-sided Wilcoxon rank-sum tests were used to compare TCR breadth between groups. The table was pulled from immuneACCESS by TCRdb, which kept in-frame rearrangements only. Such tables lose some clones; where checked, under half of the loss comes from unresolved V genes, and the rest has no known cause. The V and J calls and clone size are taken from that table; D and trimming were inferred from the DNA. The sample profile shows 250,000 or so clones; roughly 85% of them were found once. Jointly, the top ten make up roughly 3% of the sample.

The data were obtained in a study of Ad26.COV2.S vaccination and SARS-CoV-2 variants (dated by TCRdb to about 2021). Concerning the study at large: Vaccine-arm donors were drawn from COV1001, a multicentre, randomized, double-blind, placebo-controlled phase I-IIa trial of Ad26.COV2.S in healthy adults. The specificity and breadth of SARS-CoV-2-reactive T cell receptors after Ad26.COV2.S vaccination were assessed by TCRbeta repertoire sequencing. Blinding of investigators to trial group allocation was maintained during experiments and outcome assessment. Ad26.COV2.S was given intramuscularly at 5x10^10 or 1x10^11 viral particles, as a single shot or as two shots 56 days apart. The TCR-sequenced set comprised around 30 samples: some 20 Ad26.COV2.S vaccine recipients, 5 placebo recipients and 8 SARS-CoV-2 convalescent individuals. Trial participants were randomized into five groups of five, in which low-dose or high-dose Ad26.COV2.S was given once or twice, or placebo was given on both occasions.

Here is what the overall study found, with its caveats: Vaccine and placebo recipients had similar non-spike TCR breadth, a finding consistent with the vaccine containing only spike. Compared with placebo recipients, Ad26.COV2.S recipients showed higher spike-specific TCR breadth (P = 0.0014). It was noted by the authors that total T cell responses may have been underestimated by the TCR breadth and depth analyses. The study lacked the statistical power to compare responses across vaccine doses or regimens. After vaccination, spike-specific CD8+ and CD4+ T cell responses were reported to show substantial breadth.

Taken from the germline V gene, the CDR1 and CDR2 loops are SGHTA and FQGNSA. The CDR3 holds 16 amino acids from the cysteine to the phenylalanine. Of all the DNA, just the CDR3 is kept, 48 bases in frame from base 1. The V and J ends are trimmed by 5 bases and 7 bases, leaving 23 bases between them. The V gene is TRBV7-2 and the J gene is TRBJ1-2; perhaps TRBD1 is the D gene, with 5 bases matching. This clonotype originated in a person between 18 and 65 years old who received the Ad26.COV2.S COVID-19 vaccine or a placebo. The sample consisted of peripheral blood, taken in a trial of Ad26.COV2.S vaccine versus placebo. The CDR3 amino acid sequence is: CASSDQPGRLNPGYTF. The DNA is TGTGCCAGCAGCGACCAACCGGGACGGCTTAACCCTGGCTACACCTTC.